This T cell receptor (beta chain) was retrieved from a study of Graves' ophthalmopathy and Graves' hyperthyroidism. Study-wide results and limits: The blood repertoire also included most expanded thyroid clonotypes above 0.001 frequency. Using 13 signatures, a model distinguished ophthalmopathy from stable hyperthyroidism, reaching around 90% sensitivity and 81.08% specificity.

The CDR3 spans 17 residues. CDR1 and CDR2 from the germline V gene are MNHEY and SVGEGT. V shed 2 bases and J shed 2 bases, with 18 bases lying between them. The authors amplified TCR beta CDR3 regions, and they did so from RNA transcripts for repertoire sequencing. Amplification began with first-round RT-PCR using HTBI primers, then second-round multiplex PCR was performed. MiXCR was run by TCRdb on the multiplex PCR reads, yielding one entry per CDR3 protein. Of a few hundred thousand distinct CDR3 sequences listed, about 15% are singletons. There are many counts of this clonotype. Its antigen is currently unknown. Hyperthyroidism in these 18- to 65-year-old patients was newly diagnosed, lasting under 2 months. Isolation of PBMCs was performed using 9 to 10 ml of fresh peripheral blood.

The rearrangement links TRBV6-2 or TRBV6-3 to TRBJ1-2; D is unresolved. Sequencing was carried out using peripheral blood. The clonotype comes from an adult woman with stable Graves' hyperthyroidism. The CDR3 nucleotides are TGTGCCAGCAGTTACGGTCCCGGCATAACCTTGAACTATGGCTACACCTTC. Residues: CASSYGPGITLNYGYTF.